This T cell receptor beta chain was captured by sequencing in a study of blood T cell repertoires in COVID-19. As for the study in general: Whether acute or convalescent, the COVID-19 samples came from the United States, Italy and Spain.

TCRdb keeps only in-frame clones here, not all; method: immunoSEQ multiplex PCR. Found here are 300,000 to 350,000 clones, 80% to 90% of them singletons; the top ten hold approximately 10%. V lost 1 base, J lost 4 bases, and 14 bases lay in between. The germline V gene has CDR1 LNHDA and CDR2 SQIVND (reference sequence). The CDR3 consists of 16 residues. Patients of the Seattle cohort, enrolled during active infection, were followed longitudinally. The chain carries TRBV19 and TRBJ2-1; D remains ambiguous. Sequencing input: peripheral blood. This receptor was obtained from a man aged 25 to 45 with COVID-19, enrolled during active disease. The CDR3 bases are TGTGCCAGTAGTATAGGGGCCACCACGAGTTACAATGAGCAGTTCTTC. This sequence encodes CASSIGATTSYNEQFF.